The sequence of this TCR beta chain was determined in a study of response to subunit inactivated influenza vaccine. A single record per CDR3 protein comes from TCRdb applying MiXCR to the RT-PCR reads. The top ten clones hold about 10% of a sample with hundreds of thousands of distinct CDR3 sequences, about 11% of them seen once. V trimming: 5 bases; J trimming: 10 bases; junction bases outside the gene matches: 8. The CDR3 totals 14 residues. The germline V gene encodes CDR1 MNHEY and CDR2 SMNVEV (reference sequence). The data were also submitted as part of a second study, on T cells expressing NK-cell markers. That paper notes: Generation of TCR beta cDNA was performed by 5'RACE template switching incorporating UMIs. The authors derived TCR beta repertoires from sorted CD3+CD56+NKG2C+, CD3+CD56+NKG2C- and CD3+CD56-NKG2C+ T cells. Dominant NKG2C+ clonotype frequencies of about 1.0-7.5% of CD8+ T cells were measured in several donors. These clonotypes additionally ranked first within the CD3+CD56-NKG2C+ fraction of a few donors.

The chain employs TRBV27 and TRBJ1-6; 7 bases match TRBD1. The sequence came from a man in his forties or fifties who received an inactivated influenza vaccine. Sample: PBMCs from blood, taken on the day of vaccination. The CDR3: CASSPEGAYSPLHF. CDR3 DNA sequence: TGTGCCAGCAGTCCCGAGGGGGCATACTCACCCCTCCACTTT.